Listed here are 21 T cell receptor beta chains from one sample, sequenced in a study of CD8 T cells in ankylosing spondylitis. One entry per CDR3 protein, called by TCRdb with MiXCR from the 5' RACE reads. The table lists 220,000 or so distinct CDR3 sequences, about 10% of them singletons. Specimen: blood, either unsorted or a sorted T cell fraction (not recorded which). These receptors were collected from a male donor with ankylosing spondylitis or in good health (not recorded which).

The chain links TRBV18 to TRBJ2-1; D perhaps matches TRBD2 (6 bases). The CDR3 length is 12 residues. Per the germline V gene, CDR1 is KGHSH and CDR2 is LQKENI. V gave up 3 bases and J gave up 7 bases, with 7 bases separating them. CDR3 in DNA: TGTGCCAGCTCACCGGCGGGGAATGAGCAGTTCTTC. It yields the protein CASSPAGNEQFF. Together with reference TRBV18 and TRBJ2-1, the CDR3 gives the full variable domain: NAGVMQNPRHLVRRRGQEARLRCSPMKGHSHVYWYRQLPEEGLKFMVYLQKENIIDESGMPKERFSAEFPKEGPSILRIQQVVRGDSAAYFCASSPAGNEQFFGPGTRLTVL.

This clonotype was seen only a few times. This rearrangement joins TRBV27 to TRBJ2-7; D uncertain. The CDR3 is 13 residues long. The V gene's germline CDR1 is MNHEY and CDR2 SMNVEV (reference sequence). Trimming took 5 bases from V and 1 from J, leaving 9 bases between them. This chain's CDR3 is CASSMDGSYEQYF. CDR3 in DNA: TGTGCCAGCAGTATGGACGGATCCTACGAGCAGTACTTC.

This clonotype was seen more than once but under ten times. This chain connects TRBV20-1 to TRBJ1-1; 7 bases map to TRBD1. This CDR3 contains 15 residues. V was pared by 2 bases and J by 4 bases, with 10 bases of the junction left unmatched. Germline CDR1 DFQATT, CDR2 SNEGSKA (reference sequence). CDR3 loop: CSARSDRALSTEAFF. The CDR3 bases are TGCAGTGCTAGATCCGACAGGGCTCTGAGCACTGAAGCTTTCTTT.

This clonotype was seen at least ten times. The J gene is TRBJ2-2, the V gene TRBV5-6; TRBD1 might be the D (6 bases). Germline values: CDR1 SGHDT, CDR2 YYEEEE. The CDR3 is 14 amino acids. V was shortened by 4 bases and J by 8 bases, with 15 bases between the two germline ends. The CDR3, as DNA: TGTGCCAGCAGCCCCTTTACAGGGTCTGGGGAGCTGTTTTTT. Encoded protein: CASSPFTGSGELFF.

This clonotype appeared a few times. The rearrangement links TRBV5-1 to TRBJ2-3, with TRBD1 matching over 10 bases. V shed 4 bases, J shed 1 base, and the junction held 6 bases outside the gene matches. Germline CDR1 SGHRS, CDR2 YFSETQ. CDR3 size: 16 residues. The CDR3 DNA reads as TGCGCCAGCAGCGCCGCCGGGACAGGGGGCACAGATACGCAGTATTTT. It encodes CASSAAGTGGTDTQYF.

Many counts were recorded for this clonotype. The V and J genes are TRBV9 and TRBJ2-3, with D possibly TRBD2 on 6 matching bases. CDR1 and CDR2 from the germline V gene are SGDLS and YYNGEE. This CDR3 comprises 15 residues. V was pared by 0 bases and J by 10 bases, with 18 bases between. CDR3 loop: CASSVEGGTLVAQYF. CDR3 bases: TGTGCCAGCAGCGTAGAAGGAGGGACCCTCGTCGCGCAGTATTTT.

In regard to this clonotype: Its ends do not fully match the called genes, so a read error is possible. The chain has TRBV7-2 and TRBJ2-1; TRBD2 matches at 9 bases. The CDR3 length is 11 residues. Per the germline V gene, CDR1 is SGHTA and CDR2 is FQGNSA. The CDR3 reads CASNSGGPILF. CDR3 coding DNA: TGTGCCAGCAATAGCGGGGGTCCTATTCTCTTC.

V usage is TRBV7-2 and J usage is TRBJ1-1; D remains unclear. CDR3 length equals 15 residues. Germline V gene lookup returns CDR1 SGHTA and CDR2 FQGNSA. V was shortened by 1 base and J by 1 base, with 10 bases between the two germline ends. The chain's CDR3 is CASSLVGRTNTEAFF. Here the CDR3 DNA reads TGTGCCAGCAGCTTAGTCGGTCGGACGAACACTGAAGCTTTCTTT.

There are many counts of this clonotype. The rearrangement uses TRBV15 and TRBJ1-2; no clear D gene. The CDR3 is 15 residues long. Trimming left V 5 bases short and J 4 bases short, with 17 bases between. The germline CDR1 and CDR2 sequences are LNHNV and YYDKDF (reference sequence). This chain's CDR3 is CATSGPRSDAYGYTF. DNA for the CDR3: TGTGCCACCAGCGGGCCCCGATCGGACGCCTATGGCTACACCTTC.

The genes are TRBV9 and TRBJ2-5; 9 bases align to TRBD1. CDR1 and CDR2 from the germline V gene are SGDLS and YYNGEE. V gave up 0 bases and J gave up 4 bases; unmatched junction bases: 10. This CDR3 has 17 residues. The CDR3 sequence is CASSVDEGQGRAETQYF. The CDR3 DNA reads TGTGCCAGCAGCGTAGATGAGGGACAGGGACGGGCAGAGACCCAGTACTTC.

This clonotype was seen at least ten times. The genes are TRBV6-1 and TRBJ2-7; 7 positions match TRBD1. Per the germline V gene, CDR1 is MNHNS and CDR2 is SASEGT. The V gene end was trimmed by 7 bases and the J gene end by 0 bases; junction bases not matched to a gene: 3. The CDR3 has 13 amino acids. CDR3 sequence (DNA): TGTGCCAGCAACAACAGGGGCTCCTACGAGCAGTACTTC. Translating gives CASNNRGSYEQYF.

Remarks on this clonotype: This may arise from a read error, as a much more abundant clone is one base away. The chain carries TRBV5-1 and TRBJ1-2, with a possible D match to TRBD1 (5 bases). The germline gives CDR1 SGHRS, CDR2 YFSETQ. This CDR3 is 13 amino acids long. The CDR3 protein is CASSLEQAYGDTF. The CDR3 DNA follows: TGCGCCAGCAGCTTGGAACAGGCCTATGGCGACACCTTC.

V and J are TRBV5-1 and TRBJ1-2; D uncertain. The CDR3 length is 15 residues. The V gene's germline CDR1 is SGHRS and CDR2 YFSETQ. With 2 bases removed from V and 6 bases from J, the gap between germline ends came to 17 bases. Written as DNA, the CDR3 is TGCGCCAGCAGCTTAAATCCAGGCAGTCTGGATGGCTACACCTTC. Its translation: CASSLNPGSLDGYTF.

As regards this clonotype: A junction boundary mismatches the germline segment, possibly from a read error. The genes are TRBV3-1 and TRBJ2-3; D might be TRBD2 (6 bases). Germline assignment: CDR1 LGHDT and CDR2 YNNKEL (reference sequence). CDR3 length: 19 residues. The CDR3 reads CATSQENLRLVASTDTQYF. Written as DNA, the CDR3 is TGTGCCACCAGCCAAGAGAATCTTAGACTAGTAGCTAGCACAGATACGCAGTATTTT.

Comments on this clonotype: A read error may explain this, as a much larger clone is one base away. This chain's CDR3 is CAISSGTQETQYF. The CDR3 region has the DNA TGTGCCATCAGTTCCGGGACACAAGAGACCCAGTACTTC. The chain joins TRBV10-3 to TRBJ2-5, with a tentative D call TRBD1 (6 bases). This CDR3 comprises 13 residues. CDR1 ENHRY and CDR2 SYGVKD come from the germline V gene. V was trimmed by 5 bases and J by 2 bases, leaving 9 bases between them.

This clonotype appeared many times. The rearrangement links TRBV5-6 to TRBJ2-1; possible D gene TRBD2, 5 bases. CDR1 SGHDT and CDR2 YYEEEE come from the germline V gene. The CDR3 runs to 16 residues. Trimming took off 0 bases at V and 2 bases at J, with 12 bases between the two ends. CDR3 in DNA: TGTGCCAGCAGCTTGGCCGTGAGGGATCCCTACAATGAGCAGTTCTTC. Amino acid sequence: CASSLAVRDPYNEQFF.

This clonotype was recorded many times. The chain is built from TRBV5-4 and TRBJ2-1; tentatively, D is TRBD1 or TRBD2 (5 bases each). With 1 base removed from V and 8 bases from J, the gap between germline ends came to 13 bases. From germline, CDR1 is SGHNT and CDR2 YYREEE (reference sequence). The CDR3 totals 14 residues. CDR3 coding DNA: TGTGCCAGCAGCTTGTTGGGGGTCGGCGATGAGCAGTTCTTC. This codes for CASSLLGVGDEQFF.

This clonotype was detected many times. J is TRBJ2-1 and V is TRBV7-8; unclear D gene. Germline CDR1 is SGHVS and CDR2 is FQNEAQ. CDR3 length: 14 residues. V was pared by 0 bases and J by 4 bases, with 7 bases between. This chain's CDR3 is CASSLAASYNEQFF. CDR3 bases: TGTGCCAGCAGCTTAGCGGCGAGTTACAATGAGCAGTTCTTC.

This chain uses TRBV5-1 with TRBJ1-1, with 7 bases aligning to TRBD1. Germline V gene data show CDR1 as SGHRS and CDR2 as YFSETQ. V shed 0 bases, J shed 11 bases, and the junction held 10 bases outside the gene matches. The CDR3 consists of 14 residues. This chain's CDR3 is CASSLAGDSNGAFF. The CDR3 DNA reads TGCGCCAGCAGCTTGGCCGGGGACAGCAACGGGGCTTTCTTT.

With regard to this clonotype: This may arise from a read error, as a much more abundant clone is one base away. The rearrangement joins TRBV20-1 to TRBJ2-2; a possible D gene is TRBD2 (5 bases). The CDR3 totals 14 residues. Germline V gene data show CDR1 as DFQATT and CDR2 as SNEGSKA (reference sequence). The CDR3 DNA reads TGCAGTGCTGTTCGGACGGATAACACCGGGGAGCTGTCTTTT. Translation gives CSAVRTDNTGELSF.

This clonotype was seen repeatedly, ten times or more. The gene calls are TRBV20-1 and TRBJ2-5; 7 nucleotides align to TRBD1. Per germline, CDR1 DFQATT and CDR2 SNEGSKA (reference sequence). There are 16 residues in the CDR3. V lost 0 bases to trimming and J lost 5 bases; unmatched junction nucleotides: 12. The CDR3 DNA sequence: TGCAGTGCTAGAGATAGAGGGGGCGCAATTCGCGAGACCCAGTACTTC. Its protein is CSARDRGGAIRETQYF.